The 18 T cell receptor gamma chains below were found in one sample sequenced in a study of gamma delta lymphoproliferative disorders and STAT genes. Sequencing used genomic DNA taken from PBMCs of patients and controls. TCRdb used CATT to re-call clones from the multiplex PCR reads. The sample consists of 680 or so gamma-chain clones, 9.6% of them appearing once. Sequencing was performed on blood. These receptors were collected from a human donor in good health.

In its sample, this clone ranks as large. The V gene is TRGV9, the J gene TRGJP. TCRdb is silent on the J gene; assignment here came from matching the DNA to germline. CDR1 and CDR2 from the germline V gene are GITISATS and ISYDGTV (reference sequence). CDR3 length equals 17 residues. V shed 2 bases, J shed 10 bases, and the junction held 11 bases outside the gene matches. The CDR3: CALWEGPQGLGKKIKVF. In DNA form, the CDR3 reads TGTGCCTTGTGGGAGGGCCCGCAGGGTTTGGGCAAAAAAATCAAGGTATTT.

This clone is classed as large. The chain is built from TRGV4 and TRGJ1 or TRGJ2. Because TCRdb records no J gene, it was assigned here through a match of the DNA to germline. V was pared by 3 bases and J by 3 bases, with 8 bases of the junction left unmatched. Germline V lookup: CDR1 EGSTGY, CDR2 YDSYTSSV. This CDR3 contains 14 residues. The CDR3 DNA reads as TGTGCCACCTGGGATATACTCGGTTATTATAAGAAACTCTTT. It translates to CATWDILGYYKKLF.

Details on this clone: The protein that TCRdb holds for this DNA derives from a much larger clone and differs from the translated DNA at residue 15, which likely indicates a read error; the protein shown here is translated from the DNA. The rearrangement uses TRGV3 and TRGJP2. TCRdb carries no J gene annotation; the J gene was assigned here by matching the DNA with germline. The CDR3 has 18 residues. Germline CDR1 and CDR2: VTNTFY and YDVSTARD (reference sequence). CDR3 coding DNA: TGTGCCACCTGGGACACACTAAAACACTTAGTCAGTGATTGGAACAAGACGTTT. This gives the protein CATWDTLKHLVSDWNKTF.

Within the sample, this clone is medium-sized. The genes are TRGV9 and TRGJ1 or TRGJ2. The J gene comes from matching the DNA to germline here; TCRdb lacks it. Germline V gives CDR1 GITISATS, CDR2 ISYDGTV (reference sequence). The CDR3 sequence is 15 residues long. J lost 5 bases, V lost 2 bases, and 12 bases had no gene match. The CDR3 sequence is CALWEASITNYKKLF. The DNA for the CDR3 is TGTGCCTTGTGGGAGGCTTCCATTACAAATTATAAGAAACTCTTT.

By sample share, this clone is medium-sized. The chain has TRGV2 and TRGJ1 or TRGJ2. Matching the DNA to germline supplied the J gene, which TCRdb does not give. Germline values: CDR1 EGSNGY, CDR2 YDSYNSKV. The CDR3 consists of 17 residues. V dropped 0 bases and J dropped 4; count of bases not matched to a gene: 15. In nucleotides, the CDR3 is TGTGCCACCTGGGACGGGCCGAATGGATTGCGATATTATAAGAAACTCTTT. Residues: CATWDGPNGLRYYKKLF.

Sample share makes this clone large. This chain joins TRGV9 and TRGJP. Assignment of the J gene here rests on matching the DNA to germline, because TCRdb gives none. With 2 bases clipped from V and 4 bases from J, the junction kept 5 bases outside the gene matches. The length of the CDR3 is 17 residues. Germline CDR1 reads GITISATS; CDR2 reads ISYDGTV (reference sequence). The CDR3 region is CALWEALQELGKKIKVF. The CDR3 DNA is TGTGCCTTGTGGGAGGCGCTACAAGAGTTGGGCAAAAAAATCAAGGTATTT.

By sample share, this clone is large. The chain carries TRGV5 and TRGJ1 or TRGJ2. TCRdb leaves out the J gene; it was filled in here by matching the DNA to germline. This CDR3 is 13 amino acids long. With 0 bases clipped from V and 10 bases from J, the junction kept 9 bases outside the gene matches. Germline CDR1 VINAFY, CDR2 YDVSNSKD. The CDR3 DNA is TGTGCCACCTGGGACAGGCTGAGATTAAAGAAACTCTTT. Protein product: CATWDRLRLKKLF.

Judged by abundance, this clone is medium-sized (0.01 to 0.1%). The J gene is TRGJ1 or TRGJ2, the V gene TRGV4. The J gene is absent in TCRdb and was assigned here via DNA matching to germline. The germline gives CDR1 EGSTGY, CDR2 YDSYTSSV. CDR3 length: 14 residues. Unmatched junction bases numbered 7, after V lost 1 base and J lost 4 bases. CDR3 nucleotide sequence: TGTGCCACCTGGGATGGCCGGGGGTATTATAAGAAACTCTTT. As protein: CATWDGRGYYKKLF.

By share, this clone ranks as large (0.1 to 1%). The genes are TRGV2 and TRGJ1 or TRGJ2. Here the J gene was assigned by germline matching of the DNA, as TCRdb has none. Germline CDR1 and CDR2: EGSNGY and YDSYNSKV. V shed 2 bases, J shed 11 bases, and the junction held 6 bases outside the gene matches. This CDR3 has 11 amino acids. The CDR3 loop is CATWDAGEKLF. The CDR3 region has the DNA TGTGCCACCTGGGACGCTGGGGAGAAACTCTTT.

Remarks on this clone: No DNA is shown, since the ends of the CDR3 on it are uncertain; the CDR3 is the one TCRdb lists. The J segment was not called; the V segment is TRGV11. TRGV11 falls under the ORF class, with uncertain function. The CDR3 is 14 residues long, ends included. CDR3 amino acids: CTTVPAQHYYKKLF.

About this clone: The limits of the CDR3 on the DNA are not certain, so only TCRdb's listed CDR3 is given. For the V gene the call is TRGV8; the J gene has no call. Per the germline V gene, CDR1 is VENAVY and CDR2 is YDSYNSRV. The CDR3 totals 19 residues, both ends included. CDR3 sequence reads: CATWDGLIIRNSLAVEQHF.

This clone is labeled as medium-sized. The chain uses TRGV2 and TRGJ1 or TRGJ2. TCRdb leaves out the J gene; it was filled in here by matching the DNA to germline. Trimming cost V 0 bases and J 5 bases; bases outside gene matches: 4. This CDR3 has 13 residues. Germline CDR1 and CDR2: EGSNGY and YDSYNSKV. CDR3 sequence reads: CATWDGPNYKKLF. The CDR3 DNA sequence: TGTGCCACCTGGGACGGGCCTAATTATAAGAAACTCTTT.

Within the sample, this clone is medium-sized. Translating the DNA gives a protein that differs from the TCRdb entry at residue 7; the protein shown here is that DNA translation. This sequence joins TRGV9 and TRGJP. TCRdb is silent on the J gene; assignment here came from matching the DNA to germline. The CDR3 runs 16 residues. CDR1 GITISATS and CDR2 ISYDGTV come from the germline V gene (reference sequence). After removal of 0 bases from V and 6 bases from J, the junction contained 2 bases not matched to a gene. Here the CDR3 reads CALWEVPELGKKIKVF. For the CDR3, the DNA is TGTGCCTTGTGGGAGGTGCCAGAGTTGGGCAAAAAAATCAAGGTATTT.

The V gene is TRGV2, but the J gene lacks a call. The CDR3 covers 13 residues. Looked up from germline, CDR1 is EGSNGY and CDR2 is YDSYNSKV. CDR3 DNA sequence: TGTGCCACCTGGGACCGGACCATAGGTCGGGGGCTCTTT. It specifies CATWDRTIGRGLF.

In this sample, this clone is medium-sized. The rearrangement joins TRGV9 to TRGJ1 or TRGJ2. TCRdb records no J gene; here it was assigned by comparing the DNA to germline. V lost 0 bases, J lost 6 bases, and 2 bases stayed unmatched. The CDR3 sequence is 12 residues long. Germline-derived CDR1 and CDR2 are GITISATS and ISYDGTV (reference sequence). CDR3 protein: CALWEVFYKKLF. In DNA, the CDR3 is TGTGCCTTGTGGGAGGTGTTTTATAAGAAACTCTTT.

This clone was observed a few times. No DNA is shown, since the ends of the CDR3 on it are uncertain; the CDR3 is the one TCRdb lists. The V gene call reads TRGV8; no J gene was called. Germline V CDR1 and CDR2: VENAVY, YDSYNSRV. The CDR3 length equals 19 residues, ends included. CDR3: CATWEQIIIRNSLAVEQHF.

This clone is labeled as medium-sized (0.01 to 0.1%). The rearrangement uses TRGV3 and TRGJ1 or TRGJ2. The J gene is not listed in TCRdb, so it was assigned here from a DNA match to germline. This CDR3 comprises 11 residues. The trim removed 0 bases at V and 10 bases at J, leaving 3 bases unmatched. Germline V lookup: CDR1 VTNTFY, CDR2 YDVSTARD (reference sequence). The CDR3 loop reads CATWDRLKKLF. The CDR3 nucleotides read TGTGCCACCTGGGACAGGCTGAAGAAACTCTTT.

By frequency in the sample, this clone is large. This CDR3 is also generated by other DNA sequences in the sample. The chain couples TRGV9 to TRGJP. The J gene was missing in TCRdb and was found by matching the end of the DNA to germline. V was clipped by 0 bases and J by 7 bases; unmatched bases: 3. Germline V gene data show CDR1 as GITISATS and CDR2 as ISYDGTV (reference sequence). The CDR3 spans 16 residues. The CDR3 region has the DNA TGTGCCTTGTGGGAGGTGCAGGAGTTGGGCAAAAAAATCAAGGTATTT. As protein: CALWEVQELGKKIKVF.